The clone carrying this T cell receptor beta chain was counted a single time. Antigen specificity is unknown. This sample's treatment: oral pan-JAK inhibitor, 5-10 mg twice daily. Individuals with alopecia areata gave both lesional scalp punch biopsies and peripheral blood for collection. This entry is derived from a study of CD8+ T cells in alopecia areata. Points from the study as a whole: Greater clonality was observed in lesional scalp samples, especially alopecia totalis/universalis, versus normal scalp.

The V gene's germline CDR1 is SGHDT and CDR2 YYEEEE. The CDR3 has 14 amino acids. V gave up 6 bases and J gave up 7 bases; unmatched junction bases: 12. After isolation, RNA underwent reverse transcription to generate cDNA as the sequencing template. TCRdb keeps only in-frame clones here, not all; method: immunoSEQ multiplex PCR. Altogether about 3,800 clones are present, 74% being singletons, with the ten largest covering under 8%. The clonotype comes from a human donor with alopecia areata. The input for sequencing was skin, taken at week 24, from a patient treated with tofacitinib. The chain is built from TRBV5-6 and TRBJ1-1; 7 bases are a match to TRBD1. The CDR3: CASNRDRDGDEAFF. CDR3 bases: TGTGCCAGCAACCGAGACAGGGACGGGGATGAAGCTTTCTTT.